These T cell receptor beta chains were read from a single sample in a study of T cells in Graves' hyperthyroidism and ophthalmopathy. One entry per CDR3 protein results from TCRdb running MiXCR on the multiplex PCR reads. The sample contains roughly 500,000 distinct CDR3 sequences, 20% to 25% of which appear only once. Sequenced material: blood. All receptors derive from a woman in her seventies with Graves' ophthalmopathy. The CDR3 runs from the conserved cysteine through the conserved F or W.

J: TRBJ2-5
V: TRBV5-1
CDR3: CASSLDLAGGWETQYF

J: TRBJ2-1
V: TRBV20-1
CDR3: CSTGYNEQFF

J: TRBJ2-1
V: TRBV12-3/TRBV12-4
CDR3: CASSLLSSGNNEQFF

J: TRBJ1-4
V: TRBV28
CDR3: CASRQGRFGNEKLFF

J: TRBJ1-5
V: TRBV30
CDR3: CAWSQGGNQPQHF

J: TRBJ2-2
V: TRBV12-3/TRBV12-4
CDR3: CASSLHHIGELFF

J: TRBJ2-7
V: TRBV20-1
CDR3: CSARDGGQGWYEQYF

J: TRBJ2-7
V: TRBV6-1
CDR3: CASSRGLAGDGSYEQYF

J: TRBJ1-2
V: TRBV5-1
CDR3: CASSPNRAIYGYTF

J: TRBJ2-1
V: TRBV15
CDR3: CATSRGGVTSGQNEQFF

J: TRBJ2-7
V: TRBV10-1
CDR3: CASRLNITDSSYEQYF

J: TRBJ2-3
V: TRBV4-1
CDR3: CASSQDPGRASGRTDTQYF

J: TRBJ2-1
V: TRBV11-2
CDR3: CASSLVPGGKGEQFF

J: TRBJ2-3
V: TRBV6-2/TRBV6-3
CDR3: CASSVWRELSDTQYF

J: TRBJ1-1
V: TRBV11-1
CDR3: CASSLTGSHTEAFF

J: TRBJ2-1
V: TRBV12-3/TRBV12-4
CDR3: CASRGLVTYNEQFF

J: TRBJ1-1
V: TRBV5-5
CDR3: CASSLVIGGGTEAFF

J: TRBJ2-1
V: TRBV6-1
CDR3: CASRHSGRRASNEQFF

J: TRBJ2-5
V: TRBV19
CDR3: CASSKRGAGEETQYF

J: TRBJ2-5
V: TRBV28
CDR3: CASSRQGIGTQYF

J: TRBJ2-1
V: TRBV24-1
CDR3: CATSDSGFYDEQFF

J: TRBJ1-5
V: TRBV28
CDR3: CASSFQGGGGNQPQHF

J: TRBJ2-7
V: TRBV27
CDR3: CASSFYGGNEQYF

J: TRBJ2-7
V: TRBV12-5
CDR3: CASALGQNHYEQYF

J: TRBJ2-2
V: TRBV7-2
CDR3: CASSTDRAGGELFF

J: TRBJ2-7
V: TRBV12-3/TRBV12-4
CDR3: CASSLARGRGHEQYF

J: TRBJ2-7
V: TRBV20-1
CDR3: CSATKREGRYEQYF

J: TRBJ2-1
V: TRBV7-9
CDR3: CASSSDPGLAGDFNEQFF

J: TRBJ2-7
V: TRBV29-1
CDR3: CSVMPQTGNYEQYF

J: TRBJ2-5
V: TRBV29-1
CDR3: CSVIAGGSQETQYF

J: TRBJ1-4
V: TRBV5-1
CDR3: CASSVGPHGTNEKLFF

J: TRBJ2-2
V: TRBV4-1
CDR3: CASSLRGQTNTGELFF

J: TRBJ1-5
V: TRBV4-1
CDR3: CASSTSAQGDQPQHF

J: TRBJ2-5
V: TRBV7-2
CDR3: CASSPGSGETQYF

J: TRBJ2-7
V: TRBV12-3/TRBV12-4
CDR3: CASSLTLSYEQYF

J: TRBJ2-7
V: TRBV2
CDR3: CASLGTTSSYEQYF

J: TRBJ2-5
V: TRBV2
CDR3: CATRTALLAGGQTQYF

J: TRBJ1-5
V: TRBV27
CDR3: CASRGQLENQPQHF

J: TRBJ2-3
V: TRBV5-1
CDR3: CASSQSRADTQYF

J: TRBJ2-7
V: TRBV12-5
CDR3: CASGYGSYEQYF

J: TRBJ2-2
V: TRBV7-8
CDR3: CASSLEQIGELFF

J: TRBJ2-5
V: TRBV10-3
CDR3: CAINETPNGETQYF